The following is a T cell receptor (beta chain) sequence with its context. These data are taken from a study of blood T cell repertoires in COVID-19. Overall study context: Spain, Italy and the United States supplied samples that represented acute and convalescent COVID-19. T cells, B-cell-depleted T cells, or PBMCs supplied cDNA or gDNA.

Source study methods: Nucleated cell counts were estimated from reference gene primer amplification. Assay: immunoSEQ multiplex PCR; the TCRdb copy retains only in-frame clones and omits some. From that table come the V and J calls and clone size; the DNA was used to work out D and trimming. In the table there are around 200,000 clones, around 80% of which are singletons. The CDR3 loop spans 13 amino acids. With 1 base removed from V and 8 bases from J, the gap between germline ends came to 11 bases. In germline, CDR1 is SEHNR, CDR2 FQNEAQ (reference sequence). This TCR came from a woman aged 70-85 years with acute or convalescent COVID-19. What was sequenced was peripheral blood. The rearrangement uses TRBV7-9 and TRBJ1-2, with D possibly matching TRBD1 (6 bases). As DNA, the CDR3 is TGTGCCAGCAGCTTAGTATCAGGGGCCGGCTACACCTTC. It is translated as CASSLVSGAGYTF. Full variable domain (missing parts from reference TRBV7-9 and TRBJ1-2): DTGVSQNPRHKITKRGQNVTFRCDPISEHNRLYWYRQTLGQGPEFLTYFQNEAQLEKSRLLSDRFSAERPKGSFSTLEIQRTEQGDSAMYLCASSLVSGAGYTFGSGTRLTVV.